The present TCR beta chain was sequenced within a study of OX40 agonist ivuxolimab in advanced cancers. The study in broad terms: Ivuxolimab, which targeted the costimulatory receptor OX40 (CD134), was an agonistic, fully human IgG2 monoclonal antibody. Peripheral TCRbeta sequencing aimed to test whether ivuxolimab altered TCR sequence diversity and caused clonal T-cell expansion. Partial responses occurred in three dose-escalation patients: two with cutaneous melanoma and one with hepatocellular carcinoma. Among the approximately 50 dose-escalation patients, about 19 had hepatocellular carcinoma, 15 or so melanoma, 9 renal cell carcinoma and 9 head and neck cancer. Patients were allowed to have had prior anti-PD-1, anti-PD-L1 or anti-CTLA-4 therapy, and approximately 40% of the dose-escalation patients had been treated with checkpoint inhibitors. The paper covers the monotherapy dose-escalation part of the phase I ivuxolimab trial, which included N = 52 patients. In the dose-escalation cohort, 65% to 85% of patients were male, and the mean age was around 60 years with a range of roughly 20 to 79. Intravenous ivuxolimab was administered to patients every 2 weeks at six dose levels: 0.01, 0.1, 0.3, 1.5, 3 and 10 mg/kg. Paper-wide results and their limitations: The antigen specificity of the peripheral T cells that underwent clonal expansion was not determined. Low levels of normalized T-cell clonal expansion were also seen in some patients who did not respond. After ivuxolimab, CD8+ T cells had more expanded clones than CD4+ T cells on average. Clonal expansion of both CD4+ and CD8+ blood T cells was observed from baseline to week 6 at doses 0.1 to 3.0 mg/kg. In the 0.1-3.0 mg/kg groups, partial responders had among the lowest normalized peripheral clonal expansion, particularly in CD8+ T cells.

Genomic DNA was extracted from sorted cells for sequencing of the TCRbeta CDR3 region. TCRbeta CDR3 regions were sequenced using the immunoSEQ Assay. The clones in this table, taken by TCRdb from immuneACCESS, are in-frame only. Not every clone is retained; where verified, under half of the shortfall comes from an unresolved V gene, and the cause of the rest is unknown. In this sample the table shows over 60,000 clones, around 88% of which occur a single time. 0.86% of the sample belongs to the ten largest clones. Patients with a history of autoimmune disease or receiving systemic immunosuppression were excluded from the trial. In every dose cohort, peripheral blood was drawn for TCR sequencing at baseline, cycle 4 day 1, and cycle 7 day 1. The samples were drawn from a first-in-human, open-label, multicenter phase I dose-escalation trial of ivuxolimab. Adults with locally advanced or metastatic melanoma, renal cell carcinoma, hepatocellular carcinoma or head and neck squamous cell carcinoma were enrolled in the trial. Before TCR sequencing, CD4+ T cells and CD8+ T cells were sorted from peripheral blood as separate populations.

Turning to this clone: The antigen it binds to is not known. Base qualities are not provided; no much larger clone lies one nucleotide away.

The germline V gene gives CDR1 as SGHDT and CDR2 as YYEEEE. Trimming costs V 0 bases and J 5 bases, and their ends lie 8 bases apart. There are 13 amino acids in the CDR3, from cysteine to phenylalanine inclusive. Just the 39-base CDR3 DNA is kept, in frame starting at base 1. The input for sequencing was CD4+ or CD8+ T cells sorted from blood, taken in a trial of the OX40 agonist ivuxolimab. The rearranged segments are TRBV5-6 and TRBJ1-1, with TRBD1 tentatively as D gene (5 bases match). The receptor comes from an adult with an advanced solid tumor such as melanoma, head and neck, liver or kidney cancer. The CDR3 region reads CASSLGGVTEAFF. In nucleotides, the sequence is TGTGCCAGCAGCTTGGGGGGGGTTACTGAAGCTTTCTTT.